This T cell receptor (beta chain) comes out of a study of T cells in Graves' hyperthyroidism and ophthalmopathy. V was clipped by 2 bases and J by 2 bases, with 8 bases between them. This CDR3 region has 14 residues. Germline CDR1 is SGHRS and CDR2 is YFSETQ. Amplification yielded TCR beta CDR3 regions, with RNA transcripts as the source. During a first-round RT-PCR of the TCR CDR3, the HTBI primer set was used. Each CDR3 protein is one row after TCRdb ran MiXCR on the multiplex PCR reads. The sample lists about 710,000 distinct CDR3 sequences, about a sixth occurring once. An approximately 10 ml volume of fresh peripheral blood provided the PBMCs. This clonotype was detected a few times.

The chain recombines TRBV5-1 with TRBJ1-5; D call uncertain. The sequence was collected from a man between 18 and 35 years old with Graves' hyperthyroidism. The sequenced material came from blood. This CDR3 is CASSLRPGNQPQHF. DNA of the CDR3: TGCGCCAGCAGCTTAAGACCGGGCAATCAGCCCCAGCATTTT.